By share, the clone carrying this T cell receptor (beta chain) counts as medium-sized. Trimming stripped 5 bases from V and 7 bases from J, with 14 bases between. CDR1 SQVTM and CDR2 ANQGSEA come from the germline V gene. This CDR3 is built from 12 residues. The data were obtained in a study of early T cells in non-severe SARS-CoV-2 infection. TCRdb analysed the 5' RACE reads with MiXCR anew, one entry per CDR3 protein. The sample holds tens of thousands of distinct CDR3 sequences, 5.3% seen once. The chain combines TRBV29-1 with TRBJ1-1; D may be TRBD1 (6 bases). This TCR derives from an adult who was a healthcare worker with PCR-confirmed SARS-CoV-2 infection or an uninfected control (not recorded which). The sequenced sample consisted of whole blood. DNA for the CDR3: TGCAGCGTTAACAGGGTGGAGAATGAAGCTTTCTTT. Protein sequence: CSVNRVENEAFF.